These 14 T cell receptor beta chains originate from one sample sequenced in a study of chemoradiotherapy in HPV16-positive cancers (dated by TCRdb to between 2021 and 2024). The library was built by means of the immunoSEQ multiplex PCR assay. TCRdb's version of the immuneACCESS table is confined to in-frame rearrangements and falls short of the full clone set. An unresolved V gene accounts for under half of the shortfall where checked; the remainder is of unknown origin. The sample includes 9,500 to 15,000 clones, with 86% observed a single time. About 2.8% of the sample comes from the top ten. The source was blood, collected from a patient who underwent chemoradiotherapy. The receptors were gathered from a human donor with HPV-associated anogenital cancer.

The gene calls are TRBV5-6 and TRBJ1-2; D is undetermined. The germline V gene encodes CDR1 SGHDT and CDR2 YYEEEE. Trimming removed 7 bases from V and 0 bases from J, with 13 bases in between. The CDR3 covers 14 residues. For the CDR3, the DNA is TGTGCCAGCCTAGGATCGCAGACTAACTATGGCTACACCTTC. This translates into CASLGSQTNYGYTF.

The V and J genes are TRBV5-1 and TRBJ1-5, with a weak D call TRBD1 (5 bases). The CDR3 length is 14 residues. V was pared by 1 base and J by 7 bases, with 12 bases between. Germline lookup yields CDR1 SGHRS and CDR2 YFSETQ. The DNA for the CDR3 is TGCGCCAGCAGCTTGCAGGGCGGTGGGCAGCCCCAGCATTTT. The encoded protein is CASSLQGGGQPQHF. The full variable domain, in which reference TRBV5-1 and TRBJ1-5 provide the parts outside the CDR3, is KAGVTQTPRYLIKTRGQQVTLSCSPISGHRSVSWYQQTPGQGLQFLFEYFSETQRNKGNFPGRFSGRQFSNSRSEMNVSTLELGDSALYLCASSLQGGGQPQHFGDGTRLSIL.

DNA of the CDR3: TGTGCCAGCAGCTTAGTTATTAGCGGGGGATACGAGCAGTACTTC. This gives the protein CASSLVISGGYEQYF. The V call is TRBV7-2, the J call TRBJ2-7; TRBD2 aligns across 9 bases. Germline loops: CDR1 SGHTA, CDR2 FQGNSA. Trimming at V came to 1 base and at J to 4 bases, leaving 5 bases not matched to a gene. The CDR3 spans 15 residues. Full variable domain (rest looked up from reference TRBV7-2 and TRBJ2-7): GAGVSQSPSNKVTEKGKDVELRCDPISGHTALYWYRQSLGQGLEFLIYFQGNSAPDKSGLPSDRFSAERTGGSVSTLTIQRTQQEDSAVYLCASSLVISGGYEQYFGPGTRLTVT.

This chain connects TRBV7-9 to TRBJ2-7, with D perhaps matching TRBD1 (5 bases). Trimming left V 2 bases short and J 8 bases short, with 10 bases between. Germline-derived CDR1 and CDR2 are SEHNR and FQNEAQ (reference sequence). The CDR3 sequence is 12 residues long. The CDR3 nucleotides are TGTGCCAGCAGCTTAAGACAGTCCCAGCAGTACTTC. This translates into CASSLRQSQQYF.

The V and J genes are TRBV5-1 and TRBJ2-1; 8 bases agree with TRBD2. V shed 6 bases, J shed 7 bases, and the junction held 6 bases outside the gene matches. CDR3 length equals 13 residues. Germline V gene data show CDR1 as SGHRS and CDR2 as YFSETQ. The CDR3 sequence: CASTTGGGNEQFF. The CDR3 nucleotides are TGCGCCAGCACTACGGGGGGGGGTAATGAGCAGTTCTTC.

V usage is TRBV11-2 and J usage is TRBJ1-4, with D perhaps matching TRBD1 (6 bases). The CDR3 length is 16 residues. Per the germline V gene, CDR1 is SGHAT and CDR2 is FQNNGV. The ends were cut back, 3 bases at V and 5 bases at J, with 16 bases in the middle. This CDR3 is CASSFGNRAGNEKLFF. CDR3 sequence (DNA): TGTGCCAGCAGCTTTGGCAACAGGGCCGGGAATGAAAAACTGTTTTTT.

This chain joins TRBV7-2 and TRBJ2-7; no clear D gene. From germline, CDR1 is SGHTA and CDR2 FQGNSA. With 2 bases removed from V and 3 bases from J, the gap between germline ends came to 11 bases. This CDR3 has 14 amino acids. CDR3 amino acids: CASSLSNRNYEQYF. The DNA of the CDR3 is TGTGCCAGCAGCTTAAGTAATAGGAACTACGAGCAGTACTTC.

The chain recombines TRBV11-2 with TRBJ2-2, with D unclear. Germline-derived CDR1 and CDR2 are SGHAT and FQNNGV. The CDR3 consists of 11 residues. V was pared by 3 bases and J by 4 bases, with 0 bases between. The CDR3 protein is CASSFTGELFF. DNA for the CDR3: TGTGCCAGCAGCTTCACCGGGGAGCTGTTTTTT.

The chain carries TRBV19 and TRBJ2-2; D gene ambiguous. Germline CDR1 and CDR2: LNHDA and SQIVND (reference sequence). This CDR3 has 15 amino acids. Trimming cost V 4 bases and J 0 bases, with 9 bases left between them. CDR3 residues: CASSTRSANTGELFF. CDR3 DNA sequence: TGTGCCAGTAGTACCAGGAGCGCGAACACCGGGGAGCTGTTTTTT.

The gene calls are TRBV20-1 and TRBJ1-2; unclear D gene. The CDR3 contains 9 residues. Trimming took 3 bases from V and 7 from J, leaving 3 bases between them. Germline loops: CDR1 DFQATT, CDR2 SNEGSKA (reference sequence). The CDR3 nucleotides read TGCAGTGCTAGTCCTGGCTACACCTTC. The encoded protein is CSASPGYTF.

This clone was seen just once. The chain uses TRBV4-3 and TRBJ1-2; D perhaps matches TRBD1 (6 bases). The V gene lost 1 base and the J gene lost 8 bases, with 14 bases spanning the gap. The CDR3 is made up of 14 amino acids. CDR1 is LGHNA, CDR2 YSLEER, per germline. In DNA, the CDR3 is TGCGCCAGCAGCCAAGTGGGGGCAGGGGACGGCTACACCTTC. It translates to CASSQVGAGDGYTF.

In its sample, this clone was seen a few times. The CDR3 sequence: CASKEGSNTGELFF. CDR3 DNA sequence: TGTGCCAGCAAGGAGGGGTCGAACACCGGGGAGCTGTTTTTT. The V gene is TRBV2, the J gene TRBJ2-2, with D tentatively TRBD2 (6 bases). Deletions cut 7 bases from V and 0 bases from J, with 9 bases between. The CDR3 contains 14 residues. CDR1 is SNHLY, CDR2 FYNNEI, per germline.

This rearrangement joins TRBV14 to TRBJ2-3, with TRBD2 identical over 8 bases. V shed 2 bases and J 1 base; nucleotides not matched to a gene: 5. Germline-derived CDR1 and CDR2 are SGHDN and FVKESK. CDR3 size: 16 residues. CDR3 DNA: TGTGCCAGCAGCCAATCCGGGAGGGCCGGCACAGATACGCAGTATTTT. Protein: CASSQSGRAGTDTQYF.

This chain links TRBV4-1 with TRBJ1-2; D uncertain. Germline CDR1 is MGHRA and CDR2 is YSYEKL. The CDR3 length is 14 residues. V was clipped by 2 bases and J by 4 bases, with 11 bases between them. CDR3 nucleotide sequence: TGCGCCAGCAGCCAACTCCAGTCCTCCTATGGCTACACCTTC. Residues: CASSQLQSSYGYTF.